Shown below are 8 T cell receptor beta chains from a single sample sequenced in a study of cytomegalovirus exposure and HLA in healthy donors. The study ran its PCR with 60 Vbeta and 13 Jbeta primers. TCRdb's copy holds only in-frame clones and misses some; the assay was immunoSEQ multiplex PCR. The table has 75,000 to 100,000 clones, roughly 77% seen once. Sequencing used PBMCs. All receptors come from a young man in good health and CMV-seronegative.

The chain uses TRBV4-1 and TRBJ1-3, with D hard to call. The germline CDR1 and CDR2 sequences are MGHRA and YSYEKL. The CDR3 is made up of 16 amino acids. The V end was cut by 3 bases, the J end by 0 bases, with 12 bases between. The CDR3 bases are TGCGCCAGCAGCCAGTTAGCAGACCTCTCTGGAAACACCATATATTTT. Protein product: CASSQLADLSGNTIYF.

The rearrangement uses TRBV7-8 and TRBJ2-3; TRBD1 might be the D (5 bases). The V and J ends lost 5 bases and 0 bases respectively, with 9 bases between them. Per the germline V gene, CDR1 is SGHVS and CDR2 is FQNEAQ. This CDR3 is 14 amino acids long. The CDR3, as DNA: TGTGCCAGCAGCAGACAGCCTAGCACAGATACGCAGTATTTT. Translating it yields CASSRQPSTDTQYF.

The chain uses TRBV10-3 and TRBJ2-7, with D perhaps matching TRBD2 (6 bases). CDR1 is ENHRY, CDR2 SYGVKD, per germline. This CDR3 is built from 14 residues. V was clipped by 10 bases and J by 5 bases, with 21 bases between them. The CDR3 sequence is CATLEGLLEDEQYF. CDR3 nucleotides: TGTGCCACCCTCGAGGGACTCCTGGAGGACGAGCAGTACTTC.

This chain links TRBV4-3 with TRBJ1-1, with TRBD1 as a possible D gene (5 bases). CDR1 and CDR2 (germline): LGHNA, YSLEER. Trimming removed 0 bases at V and 2 bases at J, with 25 bases between. The CDR3 loop spans 20 amino acids. CDR3 sequence (DNA): TGCGCCAGCAGCCAAGATGGAGGGGCGTACCCCAACCAGATAAACACTGAAGCTTTCTTT. As protein: CASSQDGGAYPNQINTEAFF.

This rearrangement joins TRBV18 to TRBJ2-1; 13 bases are a match to TRBD2. CDR1 is KGHSH, CDR2 LQKENI, per germline. V was pared by 6 bases and J by 6 bases, with 11 bases of the junction left unmatched. This CDR3 region has 17 residues. Here the CDR3 reads CASSGLAGTSRINEQFF. CDR3 bases: TGTGCCAGCTCGGGACTAGCGGGAACATCCAGAATCAATGAGCAGTTCTTC.

V gene TRBV29-1 combines with J gene TRBJ1-2; no clear D. Germline lookup yields CDR1 SQVTM and CDR2 ANQGSEA. V shed 0 bases and J shed 1 base, with 9 bases lying between them. The CDR3 is 14 amino acids. The CDR3 loop is CSVEEQHDNYGYTF. DNA for the CDR3: TGCAGCGTTGAAGAACAGCATGATAACTATGGCTACACCTTC.

The J gene is TRBJ2-6, the V gene TRBV19; D possibly corresponds to TRBD1 (5 bases). The CDR3 covers 17 residues. Trimming cost V 8 bases and J 1 base, with 18 bases left between them. CDR1 LNHDA and CDR2 SQIVND come from the germline V gene (reference sequence). The CDR3 DNA reads TGTGCCAGTGGAAGGGGCAGGCTAAAATCTGGGGCCAACGTCCTGACTTTC. It is translated as CASGRGRLKSGANVLTF.

This clone has more than one count but fewer than ten. The J gene is TRBJ2-7, the V gene TRBV5-1, with a possible D match to TRBD1 (6 bases). The CDR3 covers 12 residues. V was trimmed by 7 bases and J by 0 bases, leaving 8 bases between them. Germline V gives CDR1 SGHRS, CDR2 YFSETQ. The CDR3 loop is CASHRDSYEQYF. CDR3 nucleotide sequence: TGCGCCAGCCACAGGGACTCCTACGAGCAGTACTTC.